This T cell receptor beta chain was recovered during a study of T cell changes during pregnancy in multiple sclerosis. The CDR3 extends over 16 amino acids. Per the germline V gene, CDR1 is KGHSH and CDR2 is LQKENI. V dropped 3 bases and J dropped 0; count of bases not matched to a gene: 6. Method: immunoSEQ multiplex PCR; TCRdb's copy keeps in-frame clones and lacks some. The table includes approximately 71,000 clones, over 85% detected once. The input for sequencing was peripheral blood, taken in the second trimester of pregnancy. The sequence derives from a female donor with multiple sclerosis, enrolled in a pregnancy study. The V and J genes are TRBV18 and TRBJ2-3; 7 bases agree with TRBD1. The CDR3 sequence: CASSPNGQASTDTQYF. CDR3 nucleotide sequence: TGTGCCAGCTCACCGAACGGACAGGCAAGCACAGATACGCAGTATTTT.